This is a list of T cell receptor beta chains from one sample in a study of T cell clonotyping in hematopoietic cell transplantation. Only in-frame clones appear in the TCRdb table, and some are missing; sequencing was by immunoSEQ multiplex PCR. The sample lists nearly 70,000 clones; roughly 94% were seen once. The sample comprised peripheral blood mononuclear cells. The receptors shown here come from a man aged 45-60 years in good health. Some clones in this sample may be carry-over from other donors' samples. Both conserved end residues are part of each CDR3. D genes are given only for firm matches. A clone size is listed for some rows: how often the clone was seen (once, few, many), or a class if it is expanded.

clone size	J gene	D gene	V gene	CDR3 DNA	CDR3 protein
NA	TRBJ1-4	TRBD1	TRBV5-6	TGTGCCAGCAGCTCGGAATTCATCCAGGGGGCGGTAAAGGAAAAACTGTTTTTT	CASSSEFIQGAVKEKLFF
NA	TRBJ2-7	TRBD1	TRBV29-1	TGCAGCGTAGGGACAGGGAGCGAGCAGTACTTC	CSVGTGSEQYF
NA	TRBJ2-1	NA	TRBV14	TGTGCCAGCAGCCCCCATGGAGAGAATGAGCAGTTCTTC	CASSPHGENEQFF
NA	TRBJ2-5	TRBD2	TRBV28	TGTGCCAGCAGTGCGGGGGGCGGGGAGACCCAGTACTTC	CASSAGGGETQYF
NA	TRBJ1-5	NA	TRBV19	TGTGCCAGTAGTATAGTGGACTCGTCATATCAGCCCCAGCATTTT	CASSIVDSSYQPQHF
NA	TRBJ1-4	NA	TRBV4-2	TGTGCCAGCAGCCAAGATCCACTAGGGGGAAATGAAAAACTGTTTTTT	CASSQDPLGGNEKLFF
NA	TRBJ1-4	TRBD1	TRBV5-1	TGCGCCAGCAGCCCCACAGGGGTCAATGAAAAACTGTTTTTT	CASSPTGVNEKLFF
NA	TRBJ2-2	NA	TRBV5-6	TGTGCCAGCAGAGAATGGGGGAAGGTCGGGGAGCTGTTTTTT	CASREWGKVGELFF
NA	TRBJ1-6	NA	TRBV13	TGTGCCAGCAGCTTTCGGACCGGGTCTTCACCCCTCCACTTT	CASSFRTGSSPLHF
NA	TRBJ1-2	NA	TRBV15	TGTGCCACCAGTAAGACCCTCCTGAACTATGGCTACACCTTC	CATSKTLLNYGYTF
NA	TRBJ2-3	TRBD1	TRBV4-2	TGTGCCAGCAGCCAAGGGACAGGGAGCACAGATACGCAGTATTTT	CASSQGTGSTDTQYF
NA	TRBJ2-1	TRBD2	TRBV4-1	TGCGCCAGCAGCCAAGCCGGACTAGCGGTGGTTGAGCAGTTCTTC	CASSQAGLAVVEQFF
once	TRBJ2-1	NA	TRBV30	TGTGCCTGGAGTGTAAGCGGTTACAATGAGCAGTTCTTC	CAWSVSGYNEQFF
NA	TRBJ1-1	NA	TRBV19	TGTGCCAGTAACGGGGTTAACCAAAGGTTCAGTCCTTTCTTT	CASNGVNQRFSPFF
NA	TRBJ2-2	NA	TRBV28	TGTGCCAGCAGTTCCCCGACAAGAACGGGGTCCGGGGAGCTGTTTTTT	CASSSPTRTGSGELFF
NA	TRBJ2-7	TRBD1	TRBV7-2	TGTGCCAGCAGTGCCGGGACAGCCTACGAGCAGTACTTC	CASSAGTAYEQYF
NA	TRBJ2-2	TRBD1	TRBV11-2	TGTGCCAGCAGGCGGACAGGGCAAACCGGGGAGCTGTTTTTT	CASRRTGQTGELFF
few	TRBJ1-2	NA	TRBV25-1	TGTGCCAGCAGTGAAGCTGGTGGCTACACCTTC	CASSEAGGYTF
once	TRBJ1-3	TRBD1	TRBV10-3	TGTGCCACCGGGACAGCCGACTCTGGAAACACCATATATTTT	CATGTADSGNTIYF
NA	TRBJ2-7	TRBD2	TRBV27	TGTGCCAGCGGCGGGACTAGCGGGGCAATTTACGAGCAGTACTTC	CASGGTSGAIYEQYF
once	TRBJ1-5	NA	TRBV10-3	TGTGCCATCAGCAAGGACGATAGCAATCAGCCCCAGCATTTT	CAISKDDSNQPQHF
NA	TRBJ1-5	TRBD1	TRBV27	TGTGCCAGATGGACAGGGGGCACCGTCAGTCAGCCCCAGCATTTT	CARWTGGTVSQPQHF
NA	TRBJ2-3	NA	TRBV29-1	TGCAGCGTTGTAGGGGTGACAGATACGCAGTATTTT	CSVVGVTDTQYF
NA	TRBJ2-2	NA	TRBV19	TGTGCCAGTAGTTTCCGGTCCGGGTCCACCGGGGAGCTGTTTTTT	CASSFRSGSTGELFF
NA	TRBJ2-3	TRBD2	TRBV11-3	TGTGCCAGCAGCCCCGGACTAGCGGGACCCTCGAGGGATACGCAGTATTTT	CASSPGLAGPSRDTQYF
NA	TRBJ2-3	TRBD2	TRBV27	TGTGCCAGCAGTTTAACCTCGGGACTAGCGATAACAGATACGCAGTATTTT	CASSLTSGLAITDTQYF